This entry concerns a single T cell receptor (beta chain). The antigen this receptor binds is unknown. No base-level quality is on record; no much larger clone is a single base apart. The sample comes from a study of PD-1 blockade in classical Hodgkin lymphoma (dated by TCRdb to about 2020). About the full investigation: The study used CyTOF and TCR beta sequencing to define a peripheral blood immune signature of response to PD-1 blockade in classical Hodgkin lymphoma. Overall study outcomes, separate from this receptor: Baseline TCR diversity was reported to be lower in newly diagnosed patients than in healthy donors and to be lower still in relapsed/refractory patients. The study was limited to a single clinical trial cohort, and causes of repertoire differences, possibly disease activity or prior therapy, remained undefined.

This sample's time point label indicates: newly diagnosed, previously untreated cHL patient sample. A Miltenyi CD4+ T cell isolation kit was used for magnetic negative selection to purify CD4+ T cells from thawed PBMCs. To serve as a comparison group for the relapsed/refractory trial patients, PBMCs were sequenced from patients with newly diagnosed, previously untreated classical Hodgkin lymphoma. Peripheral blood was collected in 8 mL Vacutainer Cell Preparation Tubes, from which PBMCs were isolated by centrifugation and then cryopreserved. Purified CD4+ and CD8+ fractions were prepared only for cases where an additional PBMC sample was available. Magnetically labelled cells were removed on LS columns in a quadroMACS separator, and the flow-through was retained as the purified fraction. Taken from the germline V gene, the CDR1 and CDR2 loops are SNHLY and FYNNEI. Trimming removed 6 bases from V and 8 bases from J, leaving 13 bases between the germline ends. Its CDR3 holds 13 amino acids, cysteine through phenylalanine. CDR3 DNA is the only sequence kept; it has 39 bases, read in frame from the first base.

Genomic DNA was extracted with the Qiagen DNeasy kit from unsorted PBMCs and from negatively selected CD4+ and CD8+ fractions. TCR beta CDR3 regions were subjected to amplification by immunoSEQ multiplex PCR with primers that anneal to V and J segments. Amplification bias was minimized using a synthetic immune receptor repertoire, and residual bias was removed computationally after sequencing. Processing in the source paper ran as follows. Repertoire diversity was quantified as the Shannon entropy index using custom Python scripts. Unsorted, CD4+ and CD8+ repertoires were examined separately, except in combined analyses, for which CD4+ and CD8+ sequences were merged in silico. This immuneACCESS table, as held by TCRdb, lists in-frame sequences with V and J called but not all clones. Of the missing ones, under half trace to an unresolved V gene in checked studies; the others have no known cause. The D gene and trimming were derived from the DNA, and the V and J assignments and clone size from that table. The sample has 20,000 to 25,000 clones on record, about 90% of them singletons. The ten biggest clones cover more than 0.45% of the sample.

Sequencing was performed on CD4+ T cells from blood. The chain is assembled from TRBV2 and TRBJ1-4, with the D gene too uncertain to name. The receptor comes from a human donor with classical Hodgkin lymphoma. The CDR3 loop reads CASRFNEGEKLFF. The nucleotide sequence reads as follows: TGTGCCAGCAGGTTTAATGAGGGCGAAAAACTGTTTTTT. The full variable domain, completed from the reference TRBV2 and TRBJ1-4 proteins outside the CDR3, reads EPEVTQTPSHQVTQMGQEVILRCVPISNHLYFYWYRQILGQKVEFLVSFYNNEISEKSEIFDDQFSVERPDGSNFTLKIRSTKLEDSAMYFCASRFNEGEKLFFGSGTQLSVL.